This passage covers 7 T cell receptor beta chains from one sample sequenced in a study of shared clonotypes between healthy human individuals. Produced via immunoSEQ multiplex PCR; TCRdb's table is partial and in-frame only. The top ten hold 0.055% to 0.075% of the sample, which has about 530,000 clones, almost 97% seen once. Input material: naive CD4+ T cells sorted from blood. Subset denoted: CD45RA+ positively selected. Receptor source: a woman in her thirties in good health.

The chain couples TRBV30 to TRBJ2-5; possibly TRBD1 or TRBD2 for D (6 bases each). The closer fit of TRBJ2-7 to the DNA end suggests the J call may be wrong. Germline CDR1 GTSNPN, CDR2 SVGIG (reference sequence). This CDR3 contains 16 residues. The CDR3 DNA sequence: TGTGCCTGGAGCCGGGGGCACGGCGCTCTCTCCTACGAGCAGTACTTC. Encoded protein: CAWSRGHGALSYEQYF.

V is TRBV5-4 and J is TRBJ2-5, with 8 bases fitting TRBD2. V lost 4 bases to trimming and J lost 4 bases; unmatched junction nucleotides: 12. CDR1 and CDR2 (germline): SGHNT, YYREEE (reference sequence). The CDR3 length is 16 residues. CDR3 sequence (DNA): TGTGCCAGCAGCACCAAGCGGGAGAGGGGCCGAGAGACCCAGTACTTC. The encoded protein is CASSTKRERGRETQYF.

This clone was counted once. The genes are TRBV4-2 and TRBJ2-7, with TRBD2 matching 11 bases. The CDR3 totals 17 residues. Germline values: CDR1 LGHNA, CDR2 YNFKEQ. The junction had 9 bases not matched to a gene; V was cut back by 5 bases and J by 0 bases. This CDR3 is CASSNTGTSGNSYEQYF. Written as DNA, the CDR3 is TGTGCCAGCAGCAATACCGGGACTAGCGGCAACTCCTACGAGCAGTACTTC.

J is TRBJ2-7 and V is TRBV18, with 9 bases aligning to TRBD1. Looked up from germline, CDR1 is KGHSH and CDR2 is LQKENI. This CDR3 comprises 15 residues. The junction had 9 bases not matched to a gene; V was cut back by 3 bases and J by 6 bases. CDR3 nucleotides: TGTGCCAGCTCACCGCTCCCGACAGGGGGTTTCGAGCAGTACTTC. Translated, it gives CASSPLPTGGFEQYF.

This chain uses TRBV27 with TRBJ2-7; the D gene could be TRBD1 or TRBD2 (5 bases each). Germline lookup yields CDR1 MNHEY and CDR2 SMNVEV (reference sequence). The CDR3 is 16 amino acids. V gave up 1 base and J gave up 0 bases, with 13 bases separating them. The CDR3 nucleotides are TGTGCCAGCAGTTTATTGAACGGGGCGAGCTCCTACGAGCAGTACTTC. This encodes CASSLLNGASSYEQYF.

The V and J genes are TRBV5-4 and TRBJ2-3; 13 nucleotides align to TRBD2. Germline V lookup: CDR1 SGHNT, CDR2 YYREEE (reference sequence). The CDR3 extends over 17 amino acids. V gave up 4 bases and J gave up 1 base; unmatched junction bases: 6. Written as DNA, the CDR3 is TGTGCCAGCAGCATTACCGGGACTAGCGGGGGCACAGATACGCAGTATTTT. As protein: CASSITGTSGGTDTQYF.

The chain couples TRBV28 to TRBJ2-5; D assignment may be TRBD1 or TRBD2 (5 bases each). Germline V CDR1 and CDR2: MDHEN, SYDVKM. Trimming shortened V by 6 bases and J by 5 bases, and 16 bases separated the two germline ends. This CDR3 is 14 amino acids long. The CDR3, as DNA: TGTGCCAGCAGCCCAATTACGGGGCCGGAGACCCAGTACTTC. Translating it yields CASSPITGPETQYF.